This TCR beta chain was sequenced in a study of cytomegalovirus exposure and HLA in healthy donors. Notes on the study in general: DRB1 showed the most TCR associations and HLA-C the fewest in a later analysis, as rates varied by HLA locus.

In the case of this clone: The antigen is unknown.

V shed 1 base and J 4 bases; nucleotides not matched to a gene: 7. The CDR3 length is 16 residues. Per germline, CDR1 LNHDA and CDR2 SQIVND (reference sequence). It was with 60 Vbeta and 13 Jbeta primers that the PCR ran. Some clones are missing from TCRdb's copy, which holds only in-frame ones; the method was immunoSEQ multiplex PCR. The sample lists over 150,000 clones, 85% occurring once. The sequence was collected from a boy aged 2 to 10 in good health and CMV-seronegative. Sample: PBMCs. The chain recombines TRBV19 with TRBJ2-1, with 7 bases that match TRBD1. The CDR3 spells CASSIVAGGTYNEQFF. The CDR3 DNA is TGTGCCAGTAGTATAGTCGCAGGGGGAACGTACAATGAGCAGTTCTTC.